These 31 T cell receptor beta chains share one sample of origin, sequenced in a study of T cell responses to AZD1222 COVID-19 vaccine. Clones were read by immunoSEQ multiplex PCR, and TCRdb kept only the in-frame ones, dropping some. This table holds roughly 150,000 clones, roughly 89% found once. The sequenced sample was peripheral blood, obtained on day 0 of AZD1222 vaccination. All receptors derive from an adult in good health.

The V gene is TRBV2, the J gene TRBJ2-2; possibly TRBD2 for D (6 bases). This CDR3 is built from 15 residues. Germline V CDR1 and CDR2: SNHLY, FYNNEI. Trimming left V 7 bases short and J 7 bases short, with 19 bases between. The CDR3 nucleotides read TGTGCCAGCAAGGAGGAGGGCCACAGTGGCGGGGAGCTGTTTTTT. This translates into CASKEEGHSGGELFF.

This rearrangement joins TRBV3-1 (or the pseudogene TRBV3-2) to TRBJ1-5; D is possibly TRBD1 (5 bases). This CDR3 comprises 16 residues. Trimming stripped 1 base from V and 1 base from J, with 11 bases between. Germline CDR1 and CDR2: LGHDT and YNNKEL (reference sequence). The DNA for the CDR3 is TGTGCCAGCAGCCAAGTGGGGGTTGGGAGCAATCAGCCCCAGCATTTT. This sequence encodes CASSQVGVGSNQPQHF.

V is TRBV6-2 or TRBV6-3 and J is TRBJ1-5, with D unclear. The CDR3 runs 13 residues. From germline, CDR1 is MNHEY and CDR2 SVGEGT. V was pared by 0 bases and J by 7 bases, with 7 bases between. The CDR3, as DNA: TGTGCCAGCAGTTACTCGAACCAGCAGCCCCAGCATTTT. This translates into CASSYSNQQPQHF.

The chain uses TRBV4-3 and TRBJ1-4; tentative D call: TRBD1 (5 bases). Between the trimmed V and J ends, which lost 0 bases and 8 bases, there was a span of 16 bases. The CDR3 sequence is 16 residues long. Germline CDR1 LGHNA, CDR2 YSLEER. The CDR3 nucleotides are TGCGCCAGCAGCCAAGATCTCGAGGGGCGCGGGGAAAAACTGTTTTTT. As protein: CASSQDLEGRGEKLFF.

The chain links TRBV21-1 to TRBJ1-1; TRBD1 reflects the table's D call only, with no check against the DNA. TRBV21-1 is an annotated pseudogene. This CDR3 is 16 amino acids long. The CDR3 region is CASSKGRGRGGTEAFF. In DNA form, the CDR3 reads TGTGCCAGCAGCAAAGGCAGGGGGCGCGGCGGCACTGAAGCTTTCTTT.

This clone was counted between two and nine times. This sequence joins TRBV11-3 and TRBJ2-2; D might be TRBD2 (5 bases). Trimming shortened V by 5 bases and J by 2 bases, and 9 bases separated the two germline ends. The CDR3 loop spans 14 amino acids. Germline loops: CDR1 SGHNT, CDR2 YENEEA. The CDR3 region is CASSPRTNTGELFF. CDR3 coding DNA: TGTGCCAGCAGCCCCAGGACTAACACCGGGGAGCTGTTTTTT.

The chain is built from TRBV4-2 and TRBJ2-5, with TRBD2 identical over 13 bases. Germline CDR1 reads LGHNA; CDR2 reads YNFKEQ. This CDR3 is 16 amino acids long. J gave up 3 bases and V 6 bases, and 7 bases lay outside the gene matches. The CDR3 protein is CASSGLAGAHEETQYF. CDR3 DNA sequence: TGTGCCAGCAGTGGACTAGCGGGGGCCCACGAAGAGACCCAGTACTTC.

This chain uses TRBV6-5 with TRBJ1-5; D ambiguous. The CDR3 totals 13 residues. Looked up from germline, CDR1 is MNHEY and CDR2 is SVGAGI. Deletions cut 10 bases from V and 3 bases from J, with 13 bases between. CDR3 amino acids: CATNMGYNQPQHF. Here the CDR3 DNA reads TGTGCCACCAACATGGGGTACAATCAGCCCCAGCATTTT.

The genes are TRBV6-5 and TRBJ1-5; D is undetermined. The CDR3 has 15 amino acids. Germline assignment: CDR1 MNHEY and CDR2 SVGAGI. V was clipped by 6 bases and J by 3 bases, with 15 bases between them. For the CDR3, the DNA is TGTGCCAGCAGATCAAAGGCCGGATTCAATCAGCCCCAGCATTTT. Translating it yields CASRSKAGFNQPQHF.

The V gene is TRBV14, the J gene TRBJ1-5; D is uncertain. Trimming removed 9 bases at V and 0 bases at J, with 9 bases between. The CDR3 length is 13 residues. From germline, CDR1 is SGHDN and CDR2 FVKESK. CDR3 coding DNA: TGTGCCAGTACAGCTAATAGCAATCAGCCCCAGCATTTT. Its protein product is CASTANSNQPQHF.

This clone was detected a few times. This sequence joins TRBV18 and TRBJ2-7; maybe TRBD1 (5 bases). CDR1 KGHSH and CDR2 LQKENI come from the germline V gene. The CDR3 has 16 residues. Trimming took 2 bases from V and 0 from J, leaving 14 bases between them. The DNA for the CDR3 is TGTGCCAGCTCACCAAGGCAAGGGGTATTCTCCTACGAGCAGTACTTC. As protein: CASSPRQGVFSYEQYF.

This chain connects TRBV10-3 to TRBJ2-7; possible D gene TRBD1, 5 bases. Deletions cut 0 bases from V and 4 bases from J, with 19 bases between. From germline, CDR1 is ENHRY and CDR2 SYGVKD. This CDR3 has 17 amino acids. The CDR3 coding sequence is TGTGCCATCAGTGAGTCTGGTCGAGCGACAGTCGGATACGAGCAGTACTTC. Protein product: CAISESGRATVGYEQYF.

V gene TRBV11-2 combines with J gene TRBJ1-6, with a tentative D call TRBD1 (6 bases). CDR3 length: 18 amino acids. V lost 5 bases to trimming and J lost 7 bases, with 24 bases between them. In germline, CDR1 is SGHAT, CDR2 FQNNGV. The CDR3 region has the DNA TGTGCCAGCAGCGGCCGGGGAAGGAATACGGGACACAATTCACCCCTCCACTTT. Encoded protein: CASSGRGRNTGHNSPLHF.

The chain links TRBV2 to TRBJ2-6; no firm D call. The CDR3 consists of 16 residues. With 8 bases removed from V and 4 bases from J, the gap between germline ends came to 18 bases. Germline V gene data show CDR1 as SNHLY and CDR2 as FYNNEI. CDR3 sequence (DNA): TGTGCCAGCCAGGACCAACCGGGTCGGGGGGCCAACGTCCTGACTTTC. It is translated as CASQDQPGRGANVLTF.

The V gene is TRBV11-2, the J gene TRBJ2-3, with D possibly matching TRBD1 (5 bases). Germline CDR1 and CDR2: SGHAT and FQNNGV. The length of the CDR3 is 14 residues. The V gene lost 5 bases and the J gene lost 4 bases, with 13 bases spanning the gap. This chain's CDR3 is CASSLLIQADTQYF. The DNA for the CDR3 is TGTGCCAGCAGCCTGTTGATACAGGCAGATACGCAGTATTTT.

This chain uses TRBV4-1 with TRBJ2-7; tentative D call: TRBD2 (6 bases). Germline V gives CDR1 MGHRA, CDR2 YSYEKL. V lost 4 bases and J 0 bases, leaving 16 bases between the germline ends. CDR3 length: 16 residues. The CDR3 DNA sequence: TGCGCCAGCAGCCTTCTCCCGGGACTTAGCTCCTACGAGCAGTACTTC. Its protein product is CASSLLPGLSSYEQYF.

The J gene is TRBJ1-5, the V gene TRBV7-2; 7 bases match TRBD1. CDR3 length equals 15 residues. The V gene's germline CDR1 is SGHTA and CDR2 FQGNSA. V shed 5 bases, J shed 0 bases, and the junction held 4 bases outside the gene matches. The CDR3 DNA reads as TGTGCCAGCAGCCGGGACAGCCTTAGCAATCAGCCCCAGCATTTT. It yields the protein CASSRDSLSNQPQHF. Supplemented by reference TRBV7-2 and TRBJ1-5, the full variable domain reads GAGVSQSPSNKVTEKGKDVELRCDPISGHTALYWYRQSLGQGLEFLIYFQGNSAPDKSGLPSDRFSAERTGGSVSTLTIQRTQQEDSAVYLCASSRDSLSNQPQHFGDGTRLSIL.

This chain uses TRBV7-9 with TRBJ1-6; D not certain. The V end lost 5 bases, the J end lost 6 bases, and 11 bases lay between the germline ends. The CDR3 consists of 14 residues. Germline V gives CDR1 SEHNR, CDR2 FQNEAQ (reference sequence). The CDR3 DNA follows: TGTGCCAGCAGCCCGGTGCAGAGTAATTCACCCCTCCACTTT. Translating it yields CASSPVQSNSPLHF.

V gene TRBV30 combines with J gene TRBJ2-7, with unresolved D. Deletions cut 4 bases from V and 9 bases from J, with 28 bases between. This CDR3 spans 16 amino acids. CDR1 is GTSNPN and CDR2 is SVGIG in the germline V gene (reference sequence). The CDR3 region is CAWTSTLGLTGSGQYF. The CDR3 DNA is TGTGCCTGGACTTCCACTTTAGGCTTAACCGGATCCGGGCAGTACTTC.

The rearrangement links TRBV7-3 to TRBJ1-1; D uncertain. The CDR3 length is 13 residues. Germline loops: CDR1 SGHTA, CDR2 FQGTGA. The germline V and J ends were trimmed by 2 bases and 1 base, with 5 bases remaining between them. The CDR3 sequence: CASSLSENTEAFF. CDR3 nucleotide sequence: TGTGCCAGCAGCTTATCGGAGAACACTGAAGCTTTCTTT.

The chain employs TRBV10-2 and TRBJ2-5, with D hard to call. Germline CDR1 is WSHSY and CDR2 is SAAADI. The CDR3 has 18 residues. Trimming removed 0 bases at V and 5 bases at J, with 22 bases between. CDR3 nucleotide sequence: TGCGCCAGCAGTGAGTCGTCGAGACTGTCGGCAGTTTTTGAGACCCAGTACTTC. Translated, it gives CASSESSRLSAVFETQYF.

The rearrangement uses TRBV9 and TRBJ2-6; D not certain. Germline V CDR1 and CDR2: SGDLS, YYNGEE. Trimming pared 2 bases from V and 2 bases from J, leaving 8 bases between. The CDR3 spans 15 residues. The CDR3 DNA reads as TGTGCCAGCAGCGTCCCCCAGACTGGGGCCAACGTCCTGACTTTC. Translated, it gives CASSVPQTGANVLTF.

This chain joins TRBV15 and TRBJ1-4; maybe TRBD1 (5 bases). The germline V gene encodes CDR1 LNHNV and CDR2 YYDKDF (reference sequence). Trimming shortened V by 8 bases and J by 8 bases, and 12 bases separated the two germline ends. The length of the CDR3 is 12 residues. CDR3 DNA: TGTGCCACCGGGAAATGGGGGGAAAAACTGTTTTTT. This sequence encodes CATGKWGEKLFF.

J is TRBJ1-2 and V is TRBV6-5; possible D gene TRBD1, 6 bases. Germline CDR1 reads MNHEY; CDR2 reads SVGAGI. Trimming left V 6 bases short and J 5 bases short, with 16 bases between. The CDR3 length is 14 residues. The CDR3 DNA is TGTGCCAGCAGATCCTACAGGGTTGGATATGGCTACACCTTC. Its translation is CASRSYRVGYGYTF.

V and J are TRBV5-1 and TRBJ2-1; 11 bases fit TRBD2. After removal of 4 bases from V and 5 bases from J, the junction contained 14 bases not matched to a gene. The CDR3 contains 18 residues. The V gene's germline CDR1 is SGHRS and CDR2 YFSETQ. CDR3 protein: CASSPGGLAGGPNNEQFF. The CDR3 DNA follows: TGCGCCAGCAGCCCGGGGGGGCTAGCGGGGGGACCGAACAATGAGCAGTTCTTC.

The V gene is TRBV30, the J gene TRBJ1-2; 7 bases match TRBD1. CDR3 length: 11 amino acids. CDR1 and CDR2 (germline): GTSNPN, SVGIG (reference sequence). V gave up 7 bases and J gave up 6 bases; unmatched junction bases: 5. Written as DNA, the CDR3 is TGTGCCTTTGGGACAGCGGATGGCTACACCTTC. Its translation: CAFGTADGYTF.

The chain has TRBV5-1 and TRBJ2-3; TRBD2 aligns across 8 bases. V shed 0 bases, J shed 6 bases, and the junction held 9 bases outside the gene matches. The CDR3 has 16 residues. Germline V gene lookup returns CDR1 SGHRS and CDR2 YFSETQ. CDR3 residues: CASSLGAGRAMDTQYF. Here the CDR3 DNA reads TGCGCCAGCAGCTTGGGAGCCGGGAGGGCCATGGATACGCAGTATTTT.

The CDR3, as DNA: TGTGCCAGCAGTTCCCTTACGGGAGGGTCCTACAATGAGCAGTTCTTC. Translation: CASSSLTGGSYNEQFF. The V call is TRBV6-6, the J call TRBJ2-1, with 8 bases matching TRBD2. V trimming: 4 bases; J trimming: 1 base; junction bases outside the gene matches: 6. The CDR3 runs to 16 residues. Germline V gene sequence: CDR1 MNHNY, CDR2 SVGAGI (reference sequence).

This clone came up once. The V gene is TRBV4-2, the J gene TRBJ1-2; 7 bases fit TRBD1. This CDR3 is built from 18 residues. After removal of 0 bases from V and 0 bases from J, the junction contained 10 bases not matched to a gene. Germline CDR1 is LGHNA and CDR2 is YNFKEQ. The CDR3 coding sequence is TGTGCCAGCAGCCAAGATGGTTGGCAGGGGGGCGCTAACTATGGCTACACCTTC. Translation gives CASSQDGWQGGANYGYTF.

This chain uses TRBV5-1 with TRBJ1-1; D not resolved. Germline V gene data show CDR1 as SGHRS and CDR2 as YFSETQ. Trimming cost V 0 bases and J 7 bases, with 10 bases left between them. This CDR3 is 13 amino acids long. This CDR3 reads CASSLVVDGEAFF. The CDR3 nucleotides are TGCGCCAGCAGCTTGGTTGTGGACGGTGAAGCTTTCTTT.

As to this clone: The sample has other DNA sequences that encode this CDR3 too. This rearrangement joins TRBV4-1 to TRBJ1-1; D perhaps matches TRBD1 (5 bases). The CDR3 contains 13 residues. Trimming stripped 0 bases from V and 4 bases from J, with 6 bases between. The germline V gene has CDR1 MGHRA and CDR2 YSYEKL. DNA of the CDR3: TGCGCCAGCAGCCAAGATAGGGGCACTGAAGCTTTCTTT. It is translated as CASSQDRGTEAFF.